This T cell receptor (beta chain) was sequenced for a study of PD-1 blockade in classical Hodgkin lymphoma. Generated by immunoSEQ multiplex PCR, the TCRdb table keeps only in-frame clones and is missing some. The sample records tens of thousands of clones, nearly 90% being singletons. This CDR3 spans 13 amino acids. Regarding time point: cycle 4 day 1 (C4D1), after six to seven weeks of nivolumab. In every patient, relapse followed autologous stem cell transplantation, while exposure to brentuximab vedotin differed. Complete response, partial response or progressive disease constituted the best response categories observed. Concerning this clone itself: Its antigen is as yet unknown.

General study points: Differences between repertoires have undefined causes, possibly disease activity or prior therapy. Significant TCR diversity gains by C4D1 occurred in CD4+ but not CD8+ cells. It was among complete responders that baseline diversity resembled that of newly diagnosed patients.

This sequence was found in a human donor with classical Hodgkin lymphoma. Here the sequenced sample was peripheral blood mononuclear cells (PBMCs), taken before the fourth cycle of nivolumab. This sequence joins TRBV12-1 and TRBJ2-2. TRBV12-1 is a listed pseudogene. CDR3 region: CASSFKGTGELFF. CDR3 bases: TGTGCCAGCAGCTTTAAGGGCACCGGGGAGCTGTTTTTT.